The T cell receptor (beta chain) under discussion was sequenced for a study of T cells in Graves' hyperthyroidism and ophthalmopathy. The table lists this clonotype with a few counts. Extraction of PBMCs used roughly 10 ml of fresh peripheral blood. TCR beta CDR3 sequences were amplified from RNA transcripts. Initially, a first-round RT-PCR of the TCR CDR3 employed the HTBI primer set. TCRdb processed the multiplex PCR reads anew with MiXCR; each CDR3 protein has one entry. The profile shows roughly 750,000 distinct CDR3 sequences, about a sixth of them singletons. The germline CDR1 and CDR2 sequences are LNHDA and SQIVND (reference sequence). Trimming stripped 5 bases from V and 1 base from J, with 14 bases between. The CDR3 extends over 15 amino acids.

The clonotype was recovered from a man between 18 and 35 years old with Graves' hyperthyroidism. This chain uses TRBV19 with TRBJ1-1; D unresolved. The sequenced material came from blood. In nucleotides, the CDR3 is TGTGCCAGTAGTGCAATCTTCAGGACGAACACTGAAGCTTTCTTT. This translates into CASSAIFRTNTEAFF.